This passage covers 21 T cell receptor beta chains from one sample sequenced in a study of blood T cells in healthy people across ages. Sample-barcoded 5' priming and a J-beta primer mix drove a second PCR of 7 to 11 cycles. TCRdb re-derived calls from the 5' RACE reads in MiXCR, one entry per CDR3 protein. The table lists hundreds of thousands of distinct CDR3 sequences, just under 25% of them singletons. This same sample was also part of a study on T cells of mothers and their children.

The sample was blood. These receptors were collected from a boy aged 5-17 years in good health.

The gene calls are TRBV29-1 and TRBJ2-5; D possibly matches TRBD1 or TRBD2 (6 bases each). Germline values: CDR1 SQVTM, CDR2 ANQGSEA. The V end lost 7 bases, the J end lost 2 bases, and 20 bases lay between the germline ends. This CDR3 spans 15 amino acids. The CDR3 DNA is TGCAGCGGCGGGGACACACAGTGGGGGCAAGAGACCCAGTACTTC. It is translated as CSGGDTQWGQETQYF.

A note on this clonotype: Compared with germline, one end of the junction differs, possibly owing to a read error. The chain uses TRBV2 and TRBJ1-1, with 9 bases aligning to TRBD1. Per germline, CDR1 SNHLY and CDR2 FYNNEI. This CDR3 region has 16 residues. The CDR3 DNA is TGTGCCAGCAGCGAACAGGGGGCTTTGCTGGACACTGAAGCCTTCTTT. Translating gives CASSEQGALLDTEAFF.

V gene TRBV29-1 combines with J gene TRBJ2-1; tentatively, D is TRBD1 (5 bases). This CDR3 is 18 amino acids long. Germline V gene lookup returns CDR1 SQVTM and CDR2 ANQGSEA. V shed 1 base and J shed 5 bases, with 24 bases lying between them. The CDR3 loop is CSVEVEMAGRFGNNEQFF. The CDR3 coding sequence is TGCAGCGTTGAAGTGGAAATGGCAGGGCGATTCGGAAACAATGAGCAGTTCTTC.

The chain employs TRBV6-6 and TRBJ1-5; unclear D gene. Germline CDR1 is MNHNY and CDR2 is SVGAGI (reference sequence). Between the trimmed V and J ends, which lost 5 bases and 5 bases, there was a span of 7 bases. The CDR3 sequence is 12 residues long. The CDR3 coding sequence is TGTGCCAGCAGTGCCCCTGATCAGCCCCAGCATTTT. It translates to CASSAPDQPQHF.

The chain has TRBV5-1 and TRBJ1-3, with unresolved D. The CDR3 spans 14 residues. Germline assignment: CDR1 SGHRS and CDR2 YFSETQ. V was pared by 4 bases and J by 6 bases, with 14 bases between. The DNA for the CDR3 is TGCGCCAGCAGCCGGTCGGGAGACGAAAACACCATATATTTT. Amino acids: CASSRSGDENTIYF.

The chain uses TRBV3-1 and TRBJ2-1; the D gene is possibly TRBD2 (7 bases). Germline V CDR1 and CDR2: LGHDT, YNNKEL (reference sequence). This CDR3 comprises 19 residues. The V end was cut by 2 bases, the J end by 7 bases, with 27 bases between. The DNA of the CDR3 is TGTGCCAGCAGCCAACCTCAGGGGCCTAGCGGCATAGGGAGGAATGAGCAGTTCTTC. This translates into CASSQPQGPSGIGRNEQFF.

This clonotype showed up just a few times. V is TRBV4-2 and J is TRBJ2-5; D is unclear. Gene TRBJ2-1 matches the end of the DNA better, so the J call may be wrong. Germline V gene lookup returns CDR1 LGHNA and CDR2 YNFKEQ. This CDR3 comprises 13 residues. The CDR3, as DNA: TGTGCCAGCAGCCAAGGGCTAGACAATGAGCAGTTCTTC. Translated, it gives CASSQGLDNEQFF.

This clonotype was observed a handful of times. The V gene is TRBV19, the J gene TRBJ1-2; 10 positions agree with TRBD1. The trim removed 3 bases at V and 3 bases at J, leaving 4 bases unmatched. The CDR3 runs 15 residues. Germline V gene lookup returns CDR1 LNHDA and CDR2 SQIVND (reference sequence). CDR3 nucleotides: TGTGCCAGTAGTATCACCGGGACAGGGGACTATGGCTACACCTTC. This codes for CASSITGTGDYGYTF.

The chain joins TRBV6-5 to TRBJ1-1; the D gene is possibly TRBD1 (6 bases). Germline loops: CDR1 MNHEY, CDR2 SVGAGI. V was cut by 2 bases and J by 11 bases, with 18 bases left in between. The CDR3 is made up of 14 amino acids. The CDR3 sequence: CASSYTPQGSMAFF. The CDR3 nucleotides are TGTGCCAGCAGTTACACGCCACAGGGTTCCATGGCTTTCTTT.

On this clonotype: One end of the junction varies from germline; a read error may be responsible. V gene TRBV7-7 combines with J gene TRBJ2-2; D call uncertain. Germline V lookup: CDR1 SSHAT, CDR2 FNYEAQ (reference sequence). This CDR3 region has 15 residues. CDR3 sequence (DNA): TGTGCTAGCAGCTTAGAGGCCCTGAACACCGGGGAGCTGTTTTTT. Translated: CASSLEALNTGELFF. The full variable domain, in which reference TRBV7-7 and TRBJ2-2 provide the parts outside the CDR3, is GAGVSQSPRYKVTKRGQDVTLRCDPISSHATLYWYQQALGQGPEFLTYFNYEAQPDKSGLPSDRFSAERPEGSISTLTIQRTEQRDSAMYRCASSLEALNTGELFFGEGSRLTVL.

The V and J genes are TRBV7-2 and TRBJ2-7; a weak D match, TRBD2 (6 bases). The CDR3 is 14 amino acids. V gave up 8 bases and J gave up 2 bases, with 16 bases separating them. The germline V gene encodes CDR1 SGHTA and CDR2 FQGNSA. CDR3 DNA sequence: TGTGCCAGCTCGACGGTACTAGCAACCTACGAGCAGTACTTC. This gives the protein CASSTVLATYEQYF.

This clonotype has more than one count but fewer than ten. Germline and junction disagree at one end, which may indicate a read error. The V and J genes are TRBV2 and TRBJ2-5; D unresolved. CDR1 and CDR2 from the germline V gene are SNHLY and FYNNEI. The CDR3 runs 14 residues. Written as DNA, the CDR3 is TGTGCCAGCGGTGATGAGGCCCCTGGGGAGACCCAGTACTTC. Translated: CASGDEAPGETQYF.

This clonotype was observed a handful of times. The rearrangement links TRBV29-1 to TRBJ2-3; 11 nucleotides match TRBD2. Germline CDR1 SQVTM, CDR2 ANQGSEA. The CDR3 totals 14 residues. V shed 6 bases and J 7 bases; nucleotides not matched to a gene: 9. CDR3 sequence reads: CSVVLAGVGNTQYF. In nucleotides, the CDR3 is TGCAGCGTCGTACTAGCGGGAGTTGGGAATACGCAGTATTTT.

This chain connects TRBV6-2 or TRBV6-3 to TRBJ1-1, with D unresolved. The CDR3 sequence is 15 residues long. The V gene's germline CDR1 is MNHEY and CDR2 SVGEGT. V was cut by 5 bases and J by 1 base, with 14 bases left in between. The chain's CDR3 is CASSPLSRKNTEAFF. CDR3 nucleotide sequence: TGTGCCAGCAGTCCGTTGTCAAGGAAGAACACTGAAGCTTTCTTT.

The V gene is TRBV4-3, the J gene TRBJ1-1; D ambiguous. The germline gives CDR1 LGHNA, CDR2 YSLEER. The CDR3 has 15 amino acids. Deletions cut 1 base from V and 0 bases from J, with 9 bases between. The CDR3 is CASSQGIAMNTEAFF. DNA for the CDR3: TGCGCCAGCAGCCAAGGAATAGCAATGAACACTGAAGCTTTCTTT.

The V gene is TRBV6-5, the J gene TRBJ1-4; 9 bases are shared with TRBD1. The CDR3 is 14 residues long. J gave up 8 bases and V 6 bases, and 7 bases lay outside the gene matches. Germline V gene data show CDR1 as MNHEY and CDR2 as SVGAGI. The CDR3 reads CASSDTGGQEKLFF. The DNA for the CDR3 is TGTGCCAGCAGCGATACAGGGGGCCAAGAAAAACTGTTTTTT.

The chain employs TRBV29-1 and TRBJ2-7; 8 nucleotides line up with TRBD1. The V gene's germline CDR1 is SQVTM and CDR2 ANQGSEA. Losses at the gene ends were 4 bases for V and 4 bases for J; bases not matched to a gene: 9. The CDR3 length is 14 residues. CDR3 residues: CSVVTRTGQYEQYF. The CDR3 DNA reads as TGCAGCGTTGTGACGAGGACAGGGCAGTACGAGCAGTACTTC.

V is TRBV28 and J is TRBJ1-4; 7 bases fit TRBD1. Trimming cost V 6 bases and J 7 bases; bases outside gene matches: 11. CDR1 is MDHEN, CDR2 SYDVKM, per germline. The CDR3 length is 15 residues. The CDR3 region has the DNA TGTGCCAGCAGCACCCGACAGGGAGGAAGTGAAAAACTGTTTTTT. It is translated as CASSTRQGGSEKLFF. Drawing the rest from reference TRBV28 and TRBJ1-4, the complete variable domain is DVKVTQSSRYLVKRTGEKVFLECVQDMDHENMFWYRQDPGLGLRLIYFSYDVKMKEKGDIPEGYSVSREKKERFSLILESASTNQTSMYLCASSTRQGGSEKLFFGSGTQLSVL.

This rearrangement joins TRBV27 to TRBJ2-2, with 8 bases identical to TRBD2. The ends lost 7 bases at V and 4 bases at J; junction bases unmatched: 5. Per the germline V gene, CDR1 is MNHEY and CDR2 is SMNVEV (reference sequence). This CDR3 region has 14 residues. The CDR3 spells CASTGGVPTGELFF. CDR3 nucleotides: TGTGCCAGCACGGGGGGGGTGCCCACCGGGGAGCTGTTTTTT.

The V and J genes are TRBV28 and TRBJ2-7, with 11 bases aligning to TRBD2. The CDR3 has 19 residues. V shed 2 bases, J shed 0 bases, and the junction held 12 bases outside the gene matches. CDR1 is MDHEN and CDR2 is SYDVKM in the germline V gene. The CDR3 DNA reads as TGTGCCAGCAGTTTAAAGGCAGCCTGGACTAGCGGGCACTCCTACGAGCAGTACTTC. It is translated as CASSLKAAWTSGHSYEQYF.

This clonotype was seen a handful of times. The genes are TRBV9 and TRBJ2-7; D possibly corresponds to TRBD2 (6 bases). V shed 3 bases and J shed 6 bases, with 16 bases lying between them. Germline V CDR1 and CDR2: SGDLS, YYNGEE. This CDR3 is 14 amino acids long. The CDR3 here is CASSAYGSSGEQYF. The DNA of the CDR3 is TGTGCCAGCAGCGCATACGGGAGCTCAGGCGAGCAGTACTTC.